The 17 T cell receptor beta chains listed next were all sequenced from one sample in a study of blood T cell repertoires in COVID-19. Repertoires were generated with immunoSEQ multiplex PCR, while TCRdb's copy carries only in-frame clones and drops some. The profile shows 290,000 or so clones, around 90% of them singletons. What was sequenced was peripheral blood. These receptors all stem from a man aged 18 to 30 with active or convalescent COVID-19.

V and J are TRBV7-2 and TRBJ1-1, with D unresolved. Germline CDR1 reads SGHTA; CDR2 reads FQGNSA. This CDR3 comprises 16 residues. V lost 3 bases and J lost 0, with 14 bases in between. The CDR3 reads CASSLSGFHMNTEAFF. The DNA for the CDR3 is TGTGCCAGCAGCTTGTCAGGCTTTCACATGAACACTGAAGCTTTCTTT.

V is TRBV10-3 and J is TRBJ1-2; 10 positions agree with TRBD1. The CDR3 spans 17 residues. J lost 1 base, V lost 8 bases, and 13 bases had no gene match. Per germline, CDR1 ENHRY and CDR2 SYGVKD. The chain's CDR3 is CAISSGDRGRGNYGYTF. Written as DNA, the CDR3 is TGTGCCATCTCCTCCGGGGACAGGGGAAGGGGTAACTATGGCTACACCTTC.

The CDR3 region has the DNA TGCGCCAGCAGCCAGATGGGACAGGGGTCCTACGAGCAGTACTTC. Translating it yields CASSQMGQGSYEQYF. The chain recombines TRBV4-3 with TRBJ2-7; 10 positions match TRBD1. CDR3 length: 15 amino acids. Germline CDR1 is LGHNA and CDR2 is YSLEER. The ends lost 3 bases at V and 1 base at J; junction bases unmatched: 3.

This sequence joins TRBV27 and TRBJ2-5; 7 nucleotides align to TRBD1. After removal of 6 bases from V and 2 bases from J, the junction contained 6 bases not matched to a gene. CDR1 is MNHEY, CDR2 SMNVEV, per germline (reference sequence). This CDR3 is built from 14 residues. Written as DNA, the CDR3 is TGTGCCAGCAGCTCTGGCAGGGGGCAAGAGACCCAGTACTTC. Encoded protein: CASSSGRGQETQYF.

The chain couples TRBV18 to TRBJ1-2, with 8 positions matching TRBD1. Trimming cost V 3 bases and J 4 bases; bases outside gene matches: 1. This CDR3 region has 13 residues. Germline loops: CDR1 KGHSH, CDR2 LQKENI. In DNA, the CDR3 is TGTGCCAGCTCACCGACAGGGGCCTATGGCTACACCTTC. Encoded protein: CASSPTGAYGYTF.

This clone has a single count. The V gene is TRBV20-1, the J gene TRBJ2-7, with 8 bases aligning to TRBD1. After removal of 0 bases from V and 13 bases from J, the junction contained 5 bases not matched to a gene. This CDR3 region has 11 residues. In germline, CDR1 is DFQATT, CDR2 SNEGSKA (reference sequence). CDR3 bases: TGCAGTGCTAGAGAACAGGGGGTCGTATACTTC. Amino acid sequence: CSAREQGVVYF.

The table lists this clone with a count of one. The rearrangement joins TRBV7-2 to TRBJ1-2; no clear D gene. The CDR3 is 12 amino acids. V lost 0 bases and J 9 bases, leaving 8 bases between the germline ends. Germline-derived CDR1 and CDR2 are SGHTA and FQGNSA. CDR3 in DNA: TGTGCCAGCAGCTTAGCGGGCGGGAGCTACACCTTC. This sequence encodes CASSLAGGSYTF.

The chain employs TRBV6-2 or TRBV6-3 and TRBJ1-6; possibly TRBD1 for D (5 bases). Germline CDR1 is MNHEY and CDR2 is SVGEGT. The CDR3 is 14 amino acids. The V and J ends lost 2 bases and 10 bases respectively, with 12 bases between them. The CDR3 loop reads CASSYGGARSPLHF. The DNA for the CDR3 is TGTGCCAGCAGTTACGGCGGGGCTCGCTCACCCCTCCACTTT.

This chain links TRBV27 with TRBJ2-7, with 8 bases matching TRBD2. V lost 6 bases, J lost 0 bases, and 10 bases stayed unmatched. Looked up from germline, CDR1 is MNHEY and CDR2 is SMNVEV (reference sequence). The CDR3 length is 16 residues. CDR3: CASRGLAGGYSYEQYF. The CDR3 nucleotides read TGTGCCAGCAGAGGCTTGGCGGGAGGATACTCCTACGAGCAGTACTTC.

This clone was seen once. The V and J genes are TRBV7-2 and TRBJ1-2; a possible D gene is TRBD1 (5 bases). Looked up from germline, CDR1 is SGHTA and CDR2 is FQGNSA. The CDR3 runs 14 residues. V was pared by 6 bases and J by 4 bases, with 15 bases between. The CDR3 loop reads CASRGDGALYGYTF. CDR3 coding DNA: TGTGCCAGCAGAGGAGATGGGGCCCTCTATGGCTACACCTTC.

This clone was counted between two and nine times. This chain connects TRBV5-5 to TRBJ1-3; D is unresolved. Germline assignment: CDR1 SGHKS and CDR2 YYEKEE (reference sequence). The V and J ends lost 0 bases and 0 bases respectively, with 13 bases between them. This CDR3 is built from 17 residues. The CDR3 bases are TGTGCCAGCAGCTTGGTTGGCGCGGTCAGCTCTGGAAACACCATATATTTT. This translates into CASSLVGAVSSGNTIYF.

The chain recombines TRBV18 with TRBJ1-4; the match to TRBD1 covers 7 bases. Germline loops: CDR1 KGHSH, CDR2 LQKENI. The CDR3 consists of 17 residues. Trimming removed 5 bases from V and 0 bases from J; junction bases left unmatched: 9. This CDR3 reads CASSSTGKGTTNEKLFF. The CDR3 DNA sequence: TGTGCCAGCTCATCGACAGGGAAAGGGACAACTAATGAAAAACTGTTTTTT.

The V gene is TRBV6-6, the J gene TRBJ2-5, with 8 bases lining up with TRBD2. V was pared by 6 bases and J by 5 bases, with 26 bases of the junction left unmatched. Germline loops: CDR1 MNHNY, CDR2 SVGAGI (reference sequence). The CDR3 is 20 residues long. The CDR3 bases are TGTGCCAGCAGCACCCCGGGGACAACACCTCATAGCGGGATTGAGGAGACCCAGTACTTC. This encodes CASSTPGTTPHSGIEETQYF.

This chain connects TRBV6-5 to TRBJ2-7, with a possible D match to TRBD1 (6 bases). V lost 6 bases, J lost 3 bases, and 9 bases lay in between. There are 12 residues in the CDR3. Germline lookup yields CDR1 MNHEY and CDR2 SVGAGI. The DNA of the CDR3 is TGTGCCAGCAGGACAGGCTTCTACGAGCAGTACTTC. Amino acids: CASRTGFYEQYF.

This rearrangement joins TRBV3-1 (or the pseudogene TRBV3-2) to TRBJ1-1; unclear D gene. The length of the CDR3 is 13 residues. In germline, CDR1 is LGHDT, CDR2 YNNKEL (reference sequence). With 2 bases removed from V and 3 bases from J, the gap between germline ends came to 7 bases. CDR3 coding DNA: TGTGCCAGCAGCCAAAGACGGGACACTGAAGCTTTCTTT. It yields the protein CASSQRRDTEAFF.

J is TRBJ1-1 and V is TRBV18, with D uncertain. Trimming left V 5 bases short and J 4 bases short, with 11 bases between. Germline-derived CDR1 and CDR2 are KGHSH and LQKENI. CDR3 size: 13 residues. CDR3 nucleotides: TGTGCCAGCTCAGAGGCTGAGGGCACTGAAGCTTTCTTT. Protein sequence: CASSEAEGTEAFF. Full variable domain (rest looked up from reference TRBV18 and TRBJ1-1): NAGVMQNPRHLVRRRGQEARLRCSPMKGHSHVYWYRQLPEEGLKFMVYLQKENIIDESGMPKERFSAEFPKEGPSILRIQQVVRGDSAAYFCASSEAEGTEAFFGQGTRLTVV.

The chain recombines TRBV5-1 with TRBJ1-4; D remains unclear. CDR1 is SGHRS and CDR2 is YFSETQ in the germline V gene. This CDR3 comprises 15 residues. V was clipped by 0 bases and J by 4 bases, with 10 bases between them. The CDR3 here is CASSLEFRVNEKLFF. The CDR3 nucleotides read TGCGCCAGCAGCTTGGAATTCCGGGTTAATGAAAAACTGTTTTTT.